Listed here is a single T cell receptor beta chain. Its recognized antigen is unknown. The input lacks base qualities; no much larger clone sits a single base away. This specimen belongs to a study of patients and donors after allogeneic stem cell transplantation (TCRdb year 2020). Sequences MDHEN (CDR1) and SYDVKM (CDR2) are obtained from the germline V gene. The trim is 8 bases for V and 6 bases for J, with a gap of 12 bases between the germline ends. There are 12 amino acids in the CDR3, from cysteine to phenylalanine inclusive. Just CDR3 DNA is preserved here, 36 bases in frame from base 1. The library was made by RT-PCR. The reads were generated on a NextSeq 550. TCRdb's own reprocessing of the public reads used fastp at Q25 and MiXCR and kept productive beta chains. CDR3 protein sequences are deduplicated, and each keeps its most common genes and DNA. The sample table contains about 70,000 distinct CDR3 sequences; only one count was recorded for about 30% of them. The ten biggest clones cover around a quarter of the sample.

The chain is encoded by TRBV28 joined to TRBJ2-3; the D element might be TRBD1 or TRBD2, as each aligns at 6 bases. The clonotype was recovered from a human donor who was either an allogeneic HSCT recipient or a stem cell or donor lymphocyte infusion donor (not recorded which). It is not recorded whose cells these are; they may come from a transplant donor. Sequencing used blood, either unsorted or a sorted T cell fraction (not recorded which). The CDR3 reads as follows: CASGGGRDTQYF. The nucleotide sequence reads TGTGCCAGCGGAGGGGGACGGGATACGCAGTATTTT.